Listed here are 12 T cell receptor beta chains from one sample, sequenced in a study of shared clonotypes between healthy human individuals. Positive CCR7 selection of CD45RO-negative cells yielded the naive CD8 cells, and terminally differentiated effector memory CD45RA+ cells were excluded. This table comes from immunoSEQ multiplex PCR, and its TCRdb copy is limited to in-frame clones, with some not included. The sample holds about 2.1 million clones, 93% seen once. The sequencing sample was made of naive CD8+ T cells from PBMCs. Source of these receptors: a man aged 18 to 29 in good health. Some clones in this sample may be carry-over from other donors' samples.

The table lists this clone with a few counts. This rearrangement joins TRBV27 to TRBJ2-2; D unresolved. Per the germline V gene, CDR1 is MNHEY and CDR2 is SMNVEV (reference sequence). V was shortened by 8 bases and J by 5 bases, with 9 bases between the two germline ends. CDR3 length equals 12 residues. CDR3 residues: CASRWRTGELFF. The CDR3 DNA reads as TGTGCCAGCCGGTGGAGAACCGGGGAGCTGTTTTTT.

CDR3 nucleotide sequence: TGTGCCAGCTCTTTTCTAACAGGGAGGGACACTGAAGCTTTCTTT. This sequence encodes CASSFLTGRDTEAFF. The chain joins TRBV19 to TRBJ1-1; perhaps TRBD1 as D (6 bases). CDR3 length: 15 amino acids. V lost 9 bases to trimming and J lost 3 bases, with 20 bases between them. Germline values: CDR1 LNHDA, CDR2 SQIVND (reference sequence). Variable domain in full (rest from reference TRBV19 and TRBJ1-1): DGGITQSPKYLFRKEGQNVTLSCEQNLNHDAMYWYRQDPGQGLRLIYYSQIVNDFQKGDIAEGYSVSREKKESFPLTVTSAQKNPTAFYLCASSFLTGRDTEAFFGQGTRLTVV.

V gene TRBV27 combines with J gene TRBJ2-4; a possible D gene is TRBD2 (6 bases). The germline V gene has CDR1 MNHEY and CDR2 SMNVEV (reference sequence). V was shortened by 5 bases and J by 0 bases, with 8 bases between the two germline ends. The CDR3 spans 14 residues. The CDR3 nucleotides read TGTGCCAGCAGTGAAGCGGGAGCCAAAAACATTCAGTACTTC. It translates to CASSEAGAKNIQYF.

This clone was detected once. The rearrangement joins TRBV28 to TRBJ1-5; no firm D call. The V end was cut by 5 bases, the J end by 4 bases, with 15 bases between. CDR1 is MDHEN and CDR2 is SYDVKM in the germline V gene. This CDR3 has 15 residues. The CDR3: CASSPRILGNQPQHF. CDR3 DNA: TGTGCCAGCAGTCCGCGGATACTCGGGAATCAGCCCCAGCATTTT.

This chain uses TRBV11-1 with TRBJ1-3; D gene uncertain. V lost 8 bases to trimming and J lost 4 bases, with 6 bases between them. The length of the CDR3 is 11 residues. Germline V gene lookup returns CDR1 SGHAT and CDR2 FQDESV (reference sequence). DNA for the CDR3: TGTGCCAGCGGTTGGGGAAACACCATATATTTT. Encoded protein: CASGWGNTIYF. The full variable domain, in which reference TRBV11-1 and TRBJ1-3 provide the parts outside the CDR3, is EAEVAQSPRYKITEKSQAVAFWCDPISGHATLYWYRQILGQGPELLVQFQDESVVDDSQLPKDRFSAERLKGVDSTLKIQPAELGDSAMYLCASGWGNTIYFGEGSWLTVV.

In this sample, this clone turned up once. This chain uses TRBV4-3 with TRBJ2-3, with 10 bases fitting TRBD2. The germline V gene encodes CDR1 LGHNA and CDR2 YSLEER. This CDR3 has 15 residues. Unmatched junction bases numbered 5, after V lost 4 bases and J lost 4 bases. The CDR3 DNA follows: TGCGCCAGCAGCCGACTAGCGGGTCTGGCAGATACGCAGTATTTT. Translating gives CASSRLAGLADTQYF.

The J gene is TRBJ2-1, the V gene TRBV6-5, with D maybe TRBD1 (7 bases). V lost 8 bases, J lost 1 base, and 15 bases lay in between. The CDR3 has 15 amino acids. The germline V gene encodes CDR1 MNHEY and CDR2 SVGAGI. The CDR3 sequence is CASASRGASYNEQFF. The CDR3 DNA reads as TGTGCCAGCGCCTCCAGGGGGGCTTCCTACAATGAGCAGTTCTTC.

As regards this clone: Other DNA sequences of this sample code for an identical CDR3. J is TRBJ2-7 and V is TRBV4-1; a possible D gene is TRBD2 (5 bases). The length of the CDR3 is 14 residues. CDR1 and CDR2 from the germline V gene are MGHRA and YSYEKL. V was pared by 0 bases and J by 2 bases, with 8 bases between. CDR3 amino acids: CASSQERGTYEQYF. The CDR3 DNA reads as TGCGCCAGCAGCCAAGAACGGGGTACCTACGAGCAGTACTTC.

This clone occurred once. The chain is built from TRBV27 and TRBJ2-1, with 7 bases lining up with TRBD1. Germline loops: CDR1 MNHEY, CDR2 SMNVEV (reference sequence). After removal of 11 bases from V and 9 bases from J, the junction contained 7 bases not matched to a gene. This CDR3 comprises 11 residues. The CDR3 DNA reads TGTGCCGTACAACAGGGGACTGAGCAGTTCTTC. Translation: CAVQQGTEQFF.

This chain joins TRBV7-2 and TRBJ2-7, with 11 bases matching TRBD2. V shed 5 bases and J 4 bases; nucleotides not matched to a gene: 7. Germline V gene lookup returns CDR1 SGHTA and CDR2 FQGNSA. The CDR3 extends over 15 amino acids. CDR3 amino acids: CASSMLAGGGYEQYF. The CDR3, as DNA: TGTGCCAGCAGCATGCTAGCGGGGGGAGGGTACGAGCAGTACTTC.

This clone was seen a handful of times. V is TRBV4-3 and J is TRBJ1-5; no clear D gene. Deletions cut 4 bases from V and 7 bases from J, with 11 bases between. CDR1 LGHNA and CDR2 YSLEER come from the germline V gene. The length of the CDR3 is 13 residues. CDR3 coding DNA: TGCGCCAGCAGCCTCGGAACTGGGCAGCCCCAGCATTTT. Its protein is CASSLGTGQPQHF.

This clone appeared a few times. Other DNA sequences in the same sample also yield this CDR3. The chain recombines TRBV5-1 with TRBJ1-1; the D is unclear. V was shortened by 0 bases and J by 1 base, with 7 bases between the two germline ends. The CDR3 is made up of 14 amino acids. CDR1 is SGHRS and CDR2 is YFSETQ in the germline V gene. The CDR3 nucleotides read TGCGCCAGCAGCTTGGGTCGTGAGAACACTGAAGCTTTCTTT. Protein sequence: CASSLGRENTEAFF.